The TCR beta chain under discussion was sequenced for a study of blood T cell repertoires in COVID-19. Study background: From T cells, B-cell-depleted T cells, or PBMCs came the material, which was cDNA or gDNA.

The CDR3 contains 13 residues. The V gene lost 4 bases and the J gene lost 2 bases, with 8 bases spanning the gap. Per germline, CDR1 SNHLY and CDR2 FYNNEI. Clones were read by immunoSEQ multiplex PCR, and TCRdb kept only the in-frame ones, dropping some. The table lists around 70,000 clones, about 82% of them singletons. The chain employs TRBV2 and TRBJ2-5; a possible D gene is TRBD1 (6 bases). The material sequenced was peripheral blood. The sequence was obtained from a woman aged 55-75 years with acute or convalescent COVID-19. CDR3 sequence: CASSGTDQETQYF. CDR3 DNA: TGTGCCAGCAGTGGGACAGATCAAGAGACCCAGTACTTC.